What follows are 19 T cell receptor beta chains derived from one specimen sequenced in a study of Graves' ophthalmopathy and Graves' hyperthyroidism. The TCR beta CDR3 regions underwent amplification from RNA transcripts. RT-PCR in the first round used HTBI primers; a second-round multiplex PCR followed. TCRdb fed the multiplex PCR reads into MiXCR, producing one record per CDR3 protein. The sample contains about 380,000 distinct CDR3 sequences, 15% of which appear only once. Sequences were obtained from peripheral blood. The receptor source for this set is a woman younger than 30 with stable Graves' hyperthyroidism.

This clonotype was detected many times. The chain couples TRBV6-2 or TRBV6-3 to TRBJ2-5, with D unresolved. The germline CDR1 and CDR2 sequences are MNHEY and SVGEGT. V gave up 6 bases and J gave up 2 bases, with 16 bases separating them. The CDR3 runs to 15 residues. The CDR3 sequence: CASSPYTAFQETQYF. The CDR3 nucleotides read TGTGCCAGCAGCCCATATACGGCATTTCAAGAGACCCAGTACTTC.

This clonotype was seen at least ten times. The chain employs TRBV6-1 and TRBJ1-1; D perhaps matches TRBD1 (5 bases). Germline CDR1 reads MNHNS; CDR2 reads SASEGT. The CDR3 is 12 amino acids. Trimming removed 6 bases from V and 5 bases from J, with 10 bases in between. CDR3 in amino acids: CASRDKVTEAFF. CDR3 DNA: TGTGCCAGCAGGGACAAGGTTACTGAAGCTTTCTTT.

Comment on this clonotype: A read error is possible here, since a much larger clone lies one base away. The chain carries TRBV27 and TRBJ2-7; maybe TRBD2 (6 bases). V lost 7 bases and J 0 bases, leaving 13 bases between the germline ends. CDR1 and CDR2 (germline): MNHEY, SMNVEV (reference sequence). CDR3 size: 14 residues. CDR3 coding DNA: TGTGCCAGCAAAGTTCCCGGGGGCTCCTACGAGCAGTACTTC. Encoded protein: CASKVPGGSYEQYF.

Many counts were recorded for this clonotype. V and J are TRBV6-2 or TRBV6-3 and TRBJ1-2, with D perhaps matching TRBD1 (6 bases). V lost 0 bases and J lost 5, with 16 bases in between. The germline V gene encodes CDR1 MNHEY and CDR2 SVGEGT. This CDR3 has 16 residues. CDR3 amino acids: CASSYSGRGPLYGYTF. The DNA of the CDR3 is TGTGCCAGCAGTTACTCGGGTCGGGGGCCTCTTTATGGCTACACCTTC.

This clonotype was counted a few times. V and J are TRBV4-1 and TRBJ1-2; D gene unclear. CDR3 length: 14 amino acids. V dropped 0 bases and J dropped 5 bases, with 10 bases sitting between them. Per germline, CDR1 MGHRA and CDR2 YSYEKL. The CDR3 spells CASSQESGSYGYTF. The CDR3 nucleotides read TGCGCCAGCAGCCAAGAGTCAGGTTCTTATGGCTACACCTTC.

The gene calls are TRBV7-8 and TRBJ2-7; D might be TRBD1 (5 bases). Trimming took off 1 base at V and 5 bases at J, with 15 bases between the two ends. The germline CDR1 and CDR2 sequences are SGHVS and FQNEAQ. The CDR3 is 15 residues long. The DNA for the CDR3 is TGTGCCAGCAGCTTAGATTCGGCAGGGATCAACGAGCAGTACTTC. Translating it yields CASSLDSAGINEQYF. The full variable domain, its missing parts supplied by reference TRBV7-8 and TRBJ2-7, is GAGVSQSPRYKVAKRGQDVALRCDPISGHVSLFWYQQALGQGPEFLTYFQNEAQLDKSGLPSDRFFAERPEGSVSTLKIQRTQQEDSAVYLCASSLDSAGINEQYFGPGTRLTVT.

J is TRBJ2-5 and V is TRBV6-1, with TRBD2 as a possible D gene (6 bases). In germline, CDR1 is MNHNS, CDR2 SASEGT. Trimming removed 2 bases from V and 5 bases from J, with 12 bases in between. The CDR3 has 14 amino acids. For the CDR3, the DNA is TGTGCCAGCAGTGAATACGGGGGTCGGGAGACCCAGTACTTC. This translates into CASSEYGGRETQYF.

The table lists this clonotype with a few counts. The rearrangement joins TRBV24-1 to TRBJ2-1; 8 positions match TRBD1. J was trimmed by 8 bases and V by 1 base; bases with no gene match: 9. CDR3 length equals 16 residues. Per the germline V gene, CDR1 is KGHDR and CDR2 is SFDVKD. The chain's CDR3 is CATSDLLTGEKDEQFF. The DNA of the CDR3 is TGTGCCACCAGTGATTTATTGACAGGGGAAAAGGATGAGCAGTTCTTC.

This clonotype was picked up many times. V is TRBV6-5 and J is TRBJ1-6; perhaps TRBD1 as D (6 bases). V gave up 0 bases and J gave up 3 bases, with 12 bases separating them. In germline, CDR1 is MNHEY, CDR2 SVGAGI. This CDR3 contains 17 residues. The CDR3 spells CASSYSWRRGYNSPLHF. DNA for the CDR3: TGTGCCAGCAGTTACTCATGGCGCAGGGGCTATAATTCACCCCTCCACTTT.

This clonotype was seen a handful of times. A read error may explain this, as a much larger clone is one base away. V usage is TRBV20-1 and J usage is TRBJ1-5, with D possibly matching TRBD1 (5 bases). Germline V lookup: CDR1 DFQATT, CDR2 SNEGSKA (reference sequence). V was clipped by 6 bases and J by 2 bases, with 20 bases between them. CDR3 size: 16 residues. The CDR3 DNA is TGCAGTGCGGCCCCTATGGGGGTTAACCGCAATCAGCCCCAGCATTTT. Its translation: CSAAPMGVNRNQPQHF.

This clonotype was found many times. The chain combines TRBV6-1 with TRBJ1-1, with D maybe TRBD1 (6 bases). CDR3 length: 16 residues. V lost 1 base and J 0 bases, leaving 12 bases between the germline ends. Germline lookup yields CDR1 MNHNS and CDR2 SASEGT. The CDR3 loop reads CASSEGGGTLNTEAFF. CDR3 in DNA: TGTGCCAGCAGTGAAGGTGGAGGGACACTGAACACTGAAGCTTTCTTT.

This clonotype showed up many times. The gene calls are TRBV7-8 and TRBJ1-1; D might be TRBD1 (6 bases). The CDR3 runs to 17 residues. The V end lost 3 bases, the J end lost 6 bases, and 23 bases lay between the germline ends. In germline, CDR1 is SGHVS, CDR2 FQNEAQ. The CDR3 reads CASSFRRGRRGGPEAFF. In DNA, the CDR3 is TGTGCCAGCAGCTTCAGAAGGGGTCGCAGGGGAGGGCCTGAAGCTTTCTTT.

The rearrangement joins TRBV5-1 to TRBJ2-2; perhaps D is TRBD1 or TRBD2 (6 bases each). The CDR3 loop spans 14 amino acids. Germline V gene data show CDR1 as SGHRS and CDR2 as YFSETQ. The germline V and J ends were trimmed by 0 bases and 6 bases, with 9 bases remaining between them. CDR3 DNA: TGCGCCAGCAGCTTGGCTGGGGGGCCCGGGGAGCTGTTTTTT. Protein product: CASSLAGGPGELFF.

There are many counts of this clonotype. The rearrangement links TRBV6-2 or TRBV6-3 to TRBJ1-5; D possibly corresponds to TRBD1 (6 bases). The CDR3 is 16 amino acids. From germline, CDR1 is MNHEY and CDR2 SVGEGT. The V and J ends lost 0 bases and 0 bases respectively, with 9 bases between them. The CDR3: CASSYSQGYSNQPQHF. CDR3 nucleotide sequence: TGTGCCAGCAGTTACTCGCAGGGGTATAGCAATCAGCCCCAGCATTTT.

This clonotype was seen repeatedly, ten times or more. The J gene is TRBJ1-2, the V gene TRBV19; 8 bases align to TRBD1. The CDR3 has 17 residues. Per germline, CDR1 LNHDA and CDR2 SQIVND (reference sequence). The V segment lost 10 bases and the J segment 0 bases; nucleotides outside the gene matches: 16. The CDR3 DNA is TGTGCCACCGCTACACCTGGCTGGACAGGGTCTAACTATGGCTACACCTTC. Its protein product is CATATPGWTGSNYGYTF.

In this sample, this clonotype turned up many times. This rearrangement joins TRBV4-1 to TRBJ1-2; D might be TRBD1 (5 bases). CDR1 and CDR2 (germline): MGHRA, YSYEKL. The CDR3 contains 15 residues. V lost 3 bases to trimming and J lost 0 bases, with 11 bases between them. The chain's CDR3 is CASSQATVTNYGYTF. The CDR3 DNA follows: TGCGCCAGCAGCCAGGCGACAGTTACTAACTATGGCTACACCTTC.

This clonotype was seen ten or more times. V is TRBV7-9 and J is TRBJ2-7; D is tentatively TRBD1 or TRBD2 (5 bases each). The CDR3 runs 13 residues. V was pared by 3 bases and J by 2 bases, with 8 bases between. Germline V gene lookup returns CDR1 SEHNR and CDR2 FQNEAQ (reference sequence). The CDR3 region is CASSLMGAYEQYF. CDR3 nucleotides: TGTGCCAGCAGCTTGATGGGGGCCTACGAGCAGTACTTC.

This clonotype was counted many times. The rearrangement uses TRBV7-9 and TRBJ1-2; weak D call: TRBD1 (6 bases). The V end was cut by 5 bases, the J end by 4 bases, with 11 bases between. In germline, CDR1 is SEHNR, CDR2 FQNEAQ (reference sequence). This CDR3 comprises 13 residues. This chain's CDR3 is CASSPGQFYGYTF. CDR3 bases: TGTGCCAGCAGCCCTGGACAGTTCTATGGCTACACCTTC.

The chain links TRBV15 to TRBJ2-5; D uncertain. Germline lookup yields CDR1 LNHNV and CDR2 YYDKDF (reference sequence). V shed 1 base and J shed 2 bases, with 8 bases lying between them. The CDR3 is 14 residues long. The CDR3 is CATSRVRQQETQYF. CDR3 DNA sequence: TGTGCCACCAGCAGAGTTAGGCAGCAAGAGACCCAGTACTTC.